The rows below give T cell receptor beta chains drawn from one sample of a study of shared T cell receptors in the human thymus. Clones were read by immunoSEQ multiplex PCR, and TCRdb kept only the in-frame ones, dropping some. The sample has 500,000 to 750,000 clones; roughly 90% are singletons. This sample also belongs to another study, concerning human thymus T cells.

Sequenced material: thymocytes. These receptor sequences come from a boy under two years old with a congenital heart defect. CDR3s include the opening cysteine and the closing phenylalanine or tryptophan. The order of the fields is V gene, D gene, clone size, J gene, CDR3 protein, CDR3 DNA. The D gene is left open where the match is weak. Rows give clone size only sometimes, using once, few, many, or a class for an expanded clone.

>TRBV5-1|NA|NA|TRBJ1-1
CASSWSGTGGTEAFF
TGCGCCAGCAGCTGGTCCGGGACGGGGGGCACTGAAGCTTTCTTT
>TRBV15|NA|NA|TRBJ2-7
CATSRKQGYHEQYF
TGTGCCACCAGCAGAAAACAGGGTTACCACGAGCAGTACTTC
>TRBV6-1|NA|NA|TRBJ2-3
CASSEHRAEDTQYF
TGTGCCAGCAGTGAGCACAGGGCGGAAGATACGCAGTATTTT
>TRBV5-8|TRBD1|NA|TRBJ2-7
CASSLEGQGAISYEQYF
TGTGCCAGCAGCTTGGAGGGACAGGGGGCCATCTCCTACGAGCAGTACTTC
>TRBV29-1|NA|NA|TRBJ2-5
CSVVRGKETQYF
TGCAGCGTTGTACGGGGAAAAGAGACCCAGTACTTC
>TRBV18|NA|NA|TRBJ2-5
CASSPLADQETQYF
TGTGCCAGCTCACCACTAGCGGACCAAGAGACCCAGTACTTC
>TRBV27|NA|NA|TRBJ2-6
CASTPSARSGANVLTF
TGTGCCAGCACCCCTAGCGCGCGCTCTGGGGCCAACGTCCTGACTTTC
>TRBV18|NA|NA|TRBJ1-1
CASSPRQGEGRGKGNTEAFF
TGTGCCAGCTCACCACGCCAAGGAGAGGGTCGTGGCAAGGGGAACACTGAAGCTTTCTTT
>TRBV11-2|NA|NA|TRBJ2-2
CASSRHPGLLNTGELFF
TGTGCCAGCAGCCGACACCCGGGACTCCTTAACACCGGGGAGCTGTTTTTT
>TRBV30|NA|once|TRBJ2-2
CACPPLALSNTGELFF
TGTGCCTGCCCGCCCCTAGCGCTTTCGAACACCGGGGAGCTGTTTTTT
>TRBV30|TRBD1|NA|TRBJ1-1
CAWSGQGAWAFF
TGTGCCTGGAGTGGACAGGGGGCTTGGGCTTTCTTT
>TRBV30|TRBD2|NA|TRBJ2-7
CAWRSRLAGVPSQQYF
TGTGCCTGGAGGTCGCGGCTAGCGGGAGTTCCGAGCCAGCAGTACTTC
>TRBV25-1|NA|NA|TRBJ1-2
CASSGPGRGAGYTF
TGTGCCAGCAGTGGGCCGGGGAGGGGCGCTGGCTACACCTTC
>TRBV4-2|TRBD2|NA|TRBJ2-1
CASSPGTSGRVHEQFF
TGTGCCAGCAGTCCCGGGACTAGCGGGAGGGTCCATGAGCAGTTCTTC
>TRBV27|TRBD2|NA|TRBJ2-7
CASSSSTSGGSYEQYF
TGTGCCAGCAGTTCAAGCACTAGCGGGGGGTCCTACGAGCAGTACTTC
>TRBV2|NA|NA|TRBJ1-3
CASSGGEFSGNTIYF
TGTGCCAGCAGTGGGGGGGAGTTCTCTGGAAACACCATATATTTT
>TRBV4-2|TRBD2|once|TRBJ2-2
CASSQRGLDTGELFF
TGTGCCAGCAGCCAGAGGGGACTAGACACCGGGGAGCTGTTTTTT
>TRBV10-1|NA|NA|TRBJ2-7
CARKKTLYEQYF
TGCGCCAGGAAAAAAACTCTCTACGAGCAGTACTTC
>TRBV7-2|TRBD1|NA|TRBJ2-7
CASSLARQDRGSYEQYF
TGTGCCAGCAGCTTAGCGCGCCAGGACAGGGGGTCCTACGAGCAGTACTTC
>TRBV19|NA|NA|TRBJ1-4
CASSMSGGKSEKLFF
TGTGCCAGTAGTATGTCGGGGGGTAAAAGTGAAAAACTGTTTTTT
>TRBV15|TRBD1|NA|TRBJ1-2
CATSRVPGQGYGYTF
TGTGCCACCAGCAGAGTTCCGGGACAGGGGTATGGCTACACCTTC
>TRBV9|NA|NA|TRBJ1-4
CASSRDTEAEKLFF
TGTGCCAGCAGCCGGGACACGGAGGCCGAAAAACTGTTTTTT
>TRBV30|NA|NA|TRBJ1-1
CAWRLGRNTEAFF
TGTGCCTGGAGATTGGGCCGAAACACTGAAGCTTTCTTT
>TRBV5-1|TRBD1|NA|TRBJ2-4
CASSLVEGAHIQYF
TGCGCCAGCAGCTTGGTAGAGGGGGCTCACATTCAGTACTTC
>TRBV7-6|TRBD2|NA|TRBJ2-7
CASSLLGLAGSYEQYF
TGTGCCAGCAGCCTATTGGGACTAGCCGGGTCCTACGAGCAGTACTTC
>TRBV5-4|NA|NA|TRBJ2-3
CASSVTSSYCTDTQYF
TGTGCCAGCAGCGTAACTAGCTCCTACTGCACAGATACGCAGTATTTT
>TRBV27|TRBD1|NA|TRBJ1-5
CASRLTQGNQPQHF
TGTGCCAGCAGACTGACACAGGGGAATCAGCCCCAGCATTTT
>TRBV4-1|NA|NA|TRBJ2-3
CASRSGGVTDTQYF
TGCGCCAGCAGAAGCGGAGGGGTAACAGATACGCAGTATTTT
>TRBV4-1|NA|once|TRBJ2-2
CASSPPSAGKNTGELFF
TGCGCCAGCAGCCCGCCGTCCGCAGGCAAGAACACCGGGGAGCTGTTTTTT
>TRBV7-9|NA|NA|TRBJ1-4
CASGGRGAPNEKLFF
TGTGCCAGCGGGGGCAGGGGTGCCCCGAATGAAAAACTGTTTTTT
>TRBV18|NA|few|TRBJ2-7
CASSPPSRPSYEQYF
TGTGCCAGCTCACCACCGTCTAGACCCTCCTACGAGCAGTACTTC
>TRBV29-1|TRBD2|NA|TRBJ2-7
CSVVIAGVSYEQYF
TGCAGCGTTGTGATAGCGGGGGTTTCCTACGAGCAGTACTTC
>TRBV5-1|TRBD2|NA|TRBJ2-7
CASNLAGGHYEQYF
TGCGCCAGCAACTTAGCGGGAGGCCACTACGAGCAGTACTTC